These 6 T cell receptor beta chains share one sample of origin, sequenced in a study of shared clonotypes between healthy human individuals. Sequencing used immunoSEQ multiplex PCR; TCRdb keeps in-frame clones, though not all of them. The sample consists of millions of clones, 85% to 95% of them appearing once. The material sequenced was naive CD4+ T cells sorted from blood. Documented subset: CD45RA+ positively selected. The receptors originated from a man between 18 and 35 years old in good health.

The chain is built from TRBV27 and TRBJ2-1; 8 nucleotides agree with TRBD1. V dropped 6 bases and J dropped 1; count of bases not matched to a gene: 8. The CDR3 totals 16 residues. CDR1 and CDR2 from the germline V gene are MNHEY and SMNVEV (reference sequence). The CDR3 here is CASSPRTGKSYNEQFF. The CDR3 region has the DNA TGTGCCAGCAGCCCGAGGACAGGGAAATCCTACAATGAGCAGTTCTTC.

The V call is TRBV5-1, the J call TRBJ2-7; TRBD1 aligns across 10 bases. V dropped 4 bases and J dropped 5; count of bases not matched to a gene: 9. CDR1 is SGHRS, CDR2 YFSETQ, per germline. The CDR3 consists of 15 residues. DNA of the CDR3: TGCGCCAGCAGCCCTTCCGGGACAGGGGTGGACGAGCAGTACTTC. This encodes CASSPSGTGVDEQYF.

The V gene is TRBV28, the J gene TRBJ2-1; D perhaps matches TRBD2 (5 bases). V lost 6 bases and J lost 0, with 9 bases in between. Germline CDR1 is MDHEN and CDR2 is SYDVKM. The CDR3 runs to 14 residues. The CDR3: CASREESSYNEQFF. Written as DNA, the CDR3 is TGTGCCAGCAGGGAGGAAAGCTCCTACAATGAGCAGTTCTTC.

The V gene is TRBV11-2, the J gene TRBJ2-7; 10 nucleotides match TRBD2. CDR3 length equals 16 residues. Germline trimming cut 5 bases from V and 2 bases from J; bases unmatched to any gene: 9. Looked up from germline, CDR1 is SGHAT and CDR2 is FQNNGV. In DNA form, the CDR3 reads TGTGCCAGCAGCCCCGGAGGTCTAGCGGGGGCCTACGAGCAGTACTTC. This translates into CASSPGGLAGAYEQYF.

The V gene is TRBV18, the J gene TRBJ2-7, with TRBD2 identical over 9 bases. J was trimmed by 6 bases and V by 3 bases; bases with no gene match: 3. CDR1 is KGHSH and CDR2 is LQKENI in the germline V gene. This CDR3 comprises 13 residues. The CDR3 bases are TGTGCCAGCTCACCGGATAGCGGGGGCGAGCAGTACTTC. Translating gives CASSPDSGGEQYF.

This clone has a single count. The chain has TRBV13 and TRBJ2-5, with TRBD2 identical over 11 bases. Germline V gene sequence: CDR1 PRHDT, CDR2 FYEKMQ (reference sequence). This CDR3 has 16 amino acids. The J segment lost 2 bases and the V segment lost 5 bases, leaving 7 bases of the junction unmatched. The CDR3 sequence is CASSQGLAEKQETQYF. For the CDR3, the DNA is TGTGCCAGCAGCCAGGGACTAGCGGAGAAACAAGAGACCCAGTACTTC.